These 28 T cell receptor beta chains were all obtained from the same sample, sequenced in a study of identical twins. Using its own MiXCR run on the 5' RACE reads, TCRdb lists one record per CDR3 protein. Of 1.5 million to 2 million distinct CDR3 sequences in the sample, roughly 35% were seen once. The sample was cord blood. Receptors originate from a newborn girl in good health.

This chain connects TRBV5-1 to TRBJ2-5; possible D gene TRBD1, 7 bases. CDR3 length: 15 amino acids. In germline, CDR1 is SGHRS, CDR2 YFSETQ. V lost 2 bases, J lost 11 bases, and 22 bases lay in between. CDR3 region: CASSFGPGGNYGQYF. CDR3 in DNA: TGCGCCAGCAGCTTCGGTCCAGGGGGGAACTACGGGCAGTACTTC.

V gene TRBV12-5 combines with J gene TRBJ2-5; D uncertain. V was shortened by 1 base and J by 11 bases, with 14 bases between the two germline ends. The CDR3 contains 13 residues. From germline, CDR1 is LGHNT and CDR2 FRNRAP. In nucleotides, the CDR3 is TGTGCTAGTGGTTTGGGCCTATCGCCTGAGCAGTACTTC. Residues: CASGLGLSPEQYF.

The chain has TRBV4-1 and TRBJ1-6; tentatively, D is TRBD1 (5 bases). V dropped 0 bases and J dropped 9 bases, with 15 bases sitting between them. The CDR3 runs 16 residues. CDR1 MGHRA and CDR2 YSYEKL come from the germline V gene. The CDR3 nucleotides read TGCGCCAGCAGCCAAGAAGTATGGCAGGGAGGTTCACCCCTCCACTTT. This translates into CASSQEVWQGGSPLHF.

The CDR3 loop reads CASSSLSGPWQETQYF. The CDR3 DNA follows: TGTGCCAGCAGCTCCCTCTCAGGTCCCTGGCAAGAGACCCAGTACTTC. This rearrangement joins TRBV5-4 to TRBJ2-5; D is unclear. The CDR3 totals 16 residues. Trimming removed 3 bases from V and 2 bases from J, with 17 bases in between. CDR1 is SGHNT, CDR2 YYREEE, per germline (reference sequence).

The V gene is TRBV7-8, the J gene TRBJ2-2, with D hard to call. There are 16 residues in the CDR3. Per germline, CDR1 SGHVS and CDR2 FQNEAQ. Trimming left V 2 bases short and J 1 base short, with 11 bases between. CDR3 in DNA: TGTGCCAGCAGCTTATACGTTACGTTGAACACCGGGGAGCTGTTTTTT. Translating it yields CASSLYVTLNTGELFF.

V usage is TRBV7-2 and J usage is TRBJ2-1; the D gene is possibly TRBD2 (5 bases). The CDR3 consists of 15 residues. V was shortened by 0 bases and J by 5 bases, with 11 bases between the two germline ends. Germline CDR1 reads SGHTA; CDR2 reads FQGNSA. CDR3 DNA sequence: TGTGCCAGCAGCTTAGCTGGACTGGTGAACAATGAGCAGTTCTTC. Translation: CASSLAGLVNNEQFF.

This clonotype came up a few times. This chain joins TRBV5-1 and TRBJ2-7, with D possibly TRBD1 on 6 matching bases. V was shortened by 0 bases and J by 5 bases, with 9 bases between the two germline ends. The germline gives CDR1 SGHRS, CDR2 YFSETQ. The CDR3 extends over 13 amino acids. CDR3 DNA sequence: TGCGCCAGCAGCTTGGGACAGGATAACGAGCAGTACTTC. Encoded protein: CASSLGQDNEQYF.

This sequence joins TRBV7-9 and TRBJ1-2, with D perhaps matching TRBD1 (5 bases). CDR1 SEHNR and CDR2 FQNEAQ come from the germline V gene (reference sequence). The ends were cut back, 0 bases at V and 7 bases at J, with 12 bases in the middle. The CDR3 extends over 14 amino acids. CDR3 amino acids: CASSLALSGPGYTF. DNA of the CDR3: TGTGCCAGCAGCTTAGCGCTGTCGGGACCTGGCTACACCTTC.

The gene calls are TRBV9 and TRBJ1-2; D unresolved. Trimming stripped 4 bases from V and 1 base from J, with 14 bases between. This CDR3 is 15 amino acids long. Germline loops: CDR1 SGDLS, CDR2 YYNGEE. Written as DNA, the CDR3 is TGTGCCAGCAGCCCGGGTGCGACTCTTAACTATGGCTACACCTTC. It yields the protein CASSPGATLNYGYTF.

On this clonotype itself: This could be a read error, since a much larger clone is one nucleotide away. Written as DNA, the CDR3 is TGTGCCAGCAGTTTAGCCCTACTGACCACAGATACGCAGTATTTT. Translated: CASSLALLTTDTQYF. The chain employs TRBV12-3 or TRBV12-4 and TRBJ2-3; D is ambiguous. The CDR3 spans 15 residues. Trimming removed 0 bases at V and 2 bases at J, with 9 bases between.

The rearrangement joins TRBV20-1 to TRBJ1-6; D uncertain. Germline V gene lookup returns CDR1 DFQATT and CDR2 SNEGSKA (reference sequence). The CDR3 has 16 amino acids. Between the trimmed V and J ends, which lost 0 bases and 6 bases, there was a span of 15 bases. The CDR3 nucleotides are TGCAGTGCTAGAGATCAAGGCGGCGGAGTTAATTCACCCCTCCACTTT. Its translation is CSARDQGGGVNSPLHF.

In this sample, this clonotype turned up a few times. This chain links TRBV6-2 or TRBV6-3 with TRBJ2-3; 7 positions agree with TRBD1. The trim removed 9 bases at V and 2 bases at J, leaving 8 bases unmatched. This CDR3 contains 14 residues. CDR1 MNHEY and CDR2 SVGEGT come from the germline V gene. The CDR3 reads CASKGQYNTDTQYF. The CDR3 region has the DNA TGTGCCAGTAAGGGACAGTACAACACAGATACGCAGTATTTT.

The chain carries TRBV9 and TRBJ1-2, with D unclear. Between the trimmed V and J ends, which lost 0 bases and 3 bases, there was a span of 6 bases. The CDR3 extends over 13 amino acids. Germline CDR1 is SGDLS and CDR2 is YYNGEE. CDR3 sequence reads: CASSVVEDYGYTF. CDR3 bases: TGTGCCAGCAGCGTAGTGGAAGACTATGGCTACACCTTC.

Concerning this clonotype: A much larger clone sits a single nucleotide away, making a read error possible. This chain joins TRBV20-1 and TRBJ1-1; perhaps TRBD1 as D (6 bases). Germline V gene data show CDR1 as DFQATT and CDR2 as SNEGSKA (reference sequence). This CDR3 contains 12 residues. The CDR3 is CSSRGGGTEAFF. The CDR3, as DNA: TGCAGTTCTAGAGGGGGAGGCACTGAAGCTTTCTTT.

The chain is built from TRBV24-1 and TRBJ2-1; possibly TRBD1 or TRBD2 for D (5 bases each). The DNA end lines up better with TRBJ2-7; the J call may be wrong. CDR1 is KGHDR and CDR2 is SFDVKD in the germline V gene. The CDR3 consists of 19 residues. The CDR3 DNA follows: TGTGCCACCAGTGAAACGCGGGTTAGGGTTAAGGGGTCCTACAATGAGCAGTACTTC. This translates into CATSETRVRVKGSYNEQYF.

The rearrangement uses TRBV27 and TRBJ2-7; 7 positions match TRBD1. CDR3 length equals 17 residues. With 3 bases clipped from V and 2 bases from J, the junction kept 13 bases outside the gene matches. Germline loops: CDR1 MNHEY, CDR2 SMNVEV (reference sequence). The CDR3 DNA reads as TGTGCCAGCAGTTTCCTCCGCTCCGGGACAGACCCCTACGAGCAGTACTTC. This codes for CASSFLRSGTDPYEQYF.

The chain carries TRBV7-2 and TRBJ1-1, with 7 bases identical to TRBD1. Trimming removed 0 bases from V and 5 bases from J; junction bases left unmatched: 6. Germline CDR1 reads SGHTA; CDR2 reads FQGNSA. The CDR3 totals 15 residues. DNA for the CDR3: TGTGCCAGCAGCTTAGCGGGCAGGGGGGGGACTGAAGCTTTCTTT. Its protein product is CASSLAGRGGTEAFF.

The rearrangement links TRBV6-6 to TRBJ2-5; the D is unclear. This CDR3 has 15 amino acids. CDR1 and CDR2 from the germline V gene are MNHNY and SVGAGI (reference sequence). Trimming left V 0 bases short and J 4 bases short, with 12 bases between. Written as DNA, the CDR3 is TGTGCCAGCAGTTACTCGAGAAGTCGGGCAGAGACCCAGTACTTC. Encoded protein: CASSYSRSRAETQYF.

This clonotype was counted many times. V and J are TRBV20-1 and TRBJ2-7, with unresolved D. V dropped 2 bases and J dropped 1 base, with 3 bases sitting between them. CDR3 length: 11 residues. Germline V lookup: CDR1 DFQATT, CDR2 SNEGSKA (reference sequence). This CDR3 is CSARISYEQYF. DNA of the CDR3: TGCAGTGCTAGAATTTCCTACGAGCAGTACTTC.

The chain combines TRBV23-1 with TRBJ1-1, with D unresolved. TRBV23-1 has ORF status, its function being uncertain. The CDR3 totals 12 residues. The V gene lost 5 bases and the J gene lost 4 bases, with 8 bases spanning the gap. CDR3 DNA: TGCGCCAGCAGTAACGTATTCACTGAAGCTTTCTTT. Protein sequence: CASSNVFTEAFF.

This clonotype showed up just a few times. The J gene is TRBJ2-7, the V gene TRBV20-1; D not resolved. Trimming took off 6 bases at V and 3 bases at J, with 9 bases between the two ends. Germline V gene sequence: CDR1 DFQATT, CDR2 SNEGSKA (reference sequence). This CDR3 is built from 11 residues. CDR3 sequence: CSAPILYEQYF. The CDR3 bases are TGCAGTGCCCCTATTCTCTACGAGCAGTACTTC.

The rearrangement joins TRBV7-2 to TRBJ2-1, with D perhaps TRBD2 (6 bases). V lost 2 bases and J lost 4, with 15 bases in between. Germline CDR1 and CDR2: SGHTA and FQGNSA. The CDR3 length is 16 residues. As DNA, the CDR3 is TGTGCCAGCAGCTTATTAAGGTCTAGCGCGTACAATGAGCAGTTCTTC. Translated: CASSLLRSSAYNEQFF.

The rearrangement uses TRBV11-2 and TRBJ2-1; no clear D gene. The ends were cut back, 5 bases at V and 7 bases at J, with 12 bases in the middle. The CDR3 runs 13 residues. Looked up from germline, CDR1 is SGHAT and CDR2 is FQNNGV. CDR3 protein: CASSLKRVNEQFF. As DNA, the CDR3 is TGTGCCAGCAGCCTAAAACGGGTTAATGAGCAGTTCTTC.

This chain connects TRBV20-1 to TRBJ2-1, with a tentative D call TRBD1 (5 bases). TRBJ2-7 matches the DNA end more closely, so the J call is doubtful. CDR3 length equals 12 residues. Germline V gives CDR1 DFQATT, CDR2 SNEGSKA (reference sequence). CDR3 sequence: CSARGGYNEQYF. In nucleotides, the CDR3 is TGCAGTGCTAGAGGGGGCTACAATGAGCAGTACTTC.

This clonotype has at least ten counts. The genes are TRBV27 and TRBJ2-7; TRBD2 might be the D (5 bases). The germline V gene encodes CDR1 MNHEY and CDR2 SMNVEV (reference sequence). The ends were cut back, 2 bases at V and 3 bases at J, with 11 bases in the middle. The CDR3 runs to 14 residues. In nucleotides, the CDR3 is TGTGCCAGCAGTTTAGAGGGATCTTACTACGAGCAGTACTTC. Translation: CASSLEGSYYEQYF.

The chain joins TRBV20-1 to TRBJ2-5; D is possibly TRBD2 (5 bases). The closer fit of TRBJ2-1 to the DNA end suggests the J call may be wrong. CDR1 DFQATT and CDR2 SNEGSKA come from the germline V gene (reference sequence). The CDR3 loop spans 12 amino acids. In DNA form, the CDR3 reads TGCAGTGCTAATAGCGCTCAAGAGACCCAGTTCTTC. Its translation is CSANSAQETQFF.

With regard to this clonotype: One end of the junction varies from germline; a read error may be responsible. V is TRBV27 and J is TRBJ2-4, with a weak D call TRBD1 (6 bases). Germline assignment: CDR1 MNHEY and CDR2 SMNVEV (reference sequence). CDR3 length equals 14 residues. This CDR3 is CASRPQGAKNVQYF. The CDR3 nucleotides read TGTGCCAGCCGCCCACAGGGCGCCAAAAACGTTCAGTACTTC.

With respect to this clonotype: With a much larger clone just one base away, this may be a read error. The gene calls are TRBV14 and TRBJ2-7; 7 bases are shared with TRBD1. V trimming: 4 bases; J trimming: 0 bases; junction bases outside the gene matches: 6. Looked up from germline, CDR1 is SGHDN and CDR2 is FVKESK. The length of the CDR3 is 15 residues. The CDR3 DNA follows: TGTGCCAGCAGCCGGAGACAGGGTTTCTCCTACGAGCAGTACTTC. Translation: CASSRRQGFSYEQYF.